This passage covers 5 T cell receptor beta chains from one sample sequenced in a study of T cells in localized non-small cell lung cancer. The table came from immunoSEQ multiplex PCR; TCRdb's copy has only in-frame clones and leaves some out. Among 15,000 or so clones, around 90% were seen once, and the ten largest hold approximately 2.9%. The sample consisted of peripheral blood mononuclear cells, taken before any cancer treatment. The receptors derive from a man aged 35-69 years with stage III lung adenocarcinoma.

The chain couples TRBV27 to TRBJ2-2; 7 nucleotides line up with TRBD1. J was trimmed by 0 bases and V by 4 bases; bases with no gene match: 2. Germline V gives CDR1 MNHEY, CDR2 SMNVEV (reference sequence). CDR3 length equals 15 residues. The CDR3 is CASSSGQPNTGELFF. The CDR3 DNA sequence: TGTGCCAGCAGTTCGGGACAGCCGAACACCGGGGAGCTGTTTTTT.

The genes are TRBV7-9 and TRBJ2-5; D remains unclear. Germline-derived CDR1 and CDR2 are SEHNR and FQNEAQ (reference sequence). V shed 5 bases and J shed 2 bases, with 12 bases lying between them. This CDR3 is 14 amino acids long. The CDR3 DNA reads as TGTGCCAGCAGCGAGGACGTAAGTCAAGAGACCCAGTACTTC. Its translation is CASSEDVSQETQYF.

The rearrangement uses TRBV5-6 and TRBJ1-3; D not certain. V lost 1 base and J lost 0, with 11 bases in between. Germline V lookup: CDR1 SGHDT, CDR2 YYEEEE. The CDR3 totals 16 residues. Here the CDR3 reads CASSLRLTSSGNTIYF. CDR3 bases: TGTGCCAGCAGCTTGAGACTGACTTCCTCTGGAAACACCATATATTTT.

This clone was seen more than once but under ten times. The V and J genes are TRBV2 and TRBJ2-6; TRBD1 matches 8 bases. CDR1 and CDR2 from the germline V gene are SNHLY and FYNNEI. The CDR3 totals 17 residues. The ends lost 7 bases at V and 1 base at J; junction bases unmatched: 9. The CDR3 reads CASTSRGRLSGANVLTF. The CDR3 DNA is TGTGCCAGCACCAGCAGGGGGCGTCTGTCTGGGGCCAACGTCCTGACTTTC.

The CDR3 is CASSLFRGPTGELFF. The CDR3 DNA follows: TGTGCCAGCAGCCTTTTCAGGGGGCCGACCGGGGAGCTGTTTTTT. This chain connects TRBV28 to TRBJ2-2; 8 nucleotides agree with TRBD1. Germline V CDR1 and CDR2: MDHEN, SYDVKM. V gave up 6 bases and J gave up 5 bases; unmatched junction bases: 8. The CDR3 contains 15 residues.